The 29 T cell receptor beta chains below come from one sample, sequenced in a study of blood T cells in healthy people across ages. Primers used in a second PCR of about 7 to 12 cycles were a sample-barcoded 5' primer and a J-beta primer mix. TCRdb used MiXCR to reprocess the 5' RACE reads, holding one entry per CDR3 protein. Here the sample spans about 1.5 million distinct CDR3 sequences, under 55% being singletons. The sample consisted of blood. The receptor source for this set is a woman younger than 35 in good health.

The chain joins TRBV4-3 to TRBJ2-7; 8 nucleotides align to TRBD1. Germline CDR1 and CDR2: LGHNA and YSLEER. V lost 4 bases and J lost 2; bases outside the gene matches: 7. This CDR3 contains 15 residues. CDR3 region: CASSPGGQEAYEQYF. Here the CDR3 DNA reads TGCGCCAGCAGCCCCGGGGGACAGGAGGCCTACGAGCAGTACTTC.

This clonotype was picked up a small number of times. V gene TRBV20-1 combines with J gene TRBJ2-7, with D unresolved. The V gene's germline CDR1 is DFQATT and CDR2 SNEGSKA (reference sequence). The CDR3 spans 11 residues. V gave up 3 bases and J gave up 2 bases, with 5 bases separating them. For the CDR3, the DNA is TGCAGTGCTAGTCCTGCCTACGAGCAGTACTTC. It specifies CSASPAYEQYF.

This clonotype was detected many times. The rearrangement joins TRBV27 to TRBJ1-2; D not certain. Germline CDR1 is MNHEY and CDR2 is SMNVEV (reference sequence). This CDR3 is built from 13 residues. V was cut by 5 bases and J by 3 bases, with 10 bases left in between. The CDR3 is CASSPGPDYGYTF. The CDR3 DNA is TGTGCCAGCAGTCCCGGGCCAGACTATGGCTACACCTTC.

On this clonotype: A much larger clone differs by one base, so this may be a read error. The chain employs TRBV5-1 and TRBJ2-1, with D perhaps matching TRBD2 (5 bases). The J call is in doubt because the DNA end fits TRBJ2-7 better. The CDR3 runs to 15 residues. Germline V gene sequence: CDR1 SGHRS, CDR2 YFSETQ. CDR3 in amino acids: CASSLNTGTYNEQYF. DNA of the CDR3: TGCGCCAGCAGCTTGAATACGGGAACCTACAATGAGCAGTACTTC.

This clonotype appeared a few times. This chain uses TRBV29-1 with TRBJ2-1, with 8 bases aligning to TRBD2. The V gene's germline CDR1 is SQVTM and CDR2 ANQGSEA. V gave up 4 bases and J gave up 7 bases; unmatched junction bases: 6. The CDR3 is made up of 13 amino acids. The CDR3 bases are TGCAGCGTTGTACGGGGGGGGGTTAATGAGCAGTTCTTC. It encodes CSVVRGGVNEQFF.

This clonotype was counted only a few times. The chain combines TRBV27 with TRBJ2-7; 8 nucleotides align to TRBD1. The CDR3 has 15 residues. With V trimmed by 6 bases and J by 0 bases, 7 bases remained unmatched. Germline-derived CDR1 and CDR2 are MNHEY and SMNVEV (reference sequence). Here the CDR3 reads CASSHRTGSSYEQYF. DNA of the CDR3: TGTGCCAGCAGCCATAGGACAGGGAGCTCCTACGAGCAGTACTTC.

This clonotype was detected only a few times. V usage is TRBV28 and J usage is TRBJ2-1, with 12 bases fitting TRBD2. J was trimmed by 5 bases and V by 6 bases; bases with no gene match: 8. The CDR3 is 16 amino acids. CDR1 and CDR2 (germline): MDHEN, SYDVKM. DNA of the CDR3: TGTGCCAGCAGACGACCTAGCGGGAGGGTACACAATGAGCAGTTCTTC. Translating gives CASRRPSGRVHNEQFF.

The chain employs TRBV12-3 or TRBV12-4 and TRBJ2-3; the D gene is possibly TRBD1 (6 bases). This CDR3 has 16 residues. Deletions cut 6 bases from V and 5 bases from J, with 21 bases between. The CDR3 DNA follows: TGTGCCAGCAGCCACGCAGGGGAACGGTTGGAAGATACGCAGTATTTT. Encoded protein: CASSHAGERLEDTQYF.

The chain recombines TRBV4-1 with TRBJ2-1, with 9 bases matching TRBD2. From germline, CDR1 is MGHRA and CDR2 YSYEKL. Trimming at V came to 0 bases and at J to 5 bases, leaving 5 bases not matched to a gene. The CDR3 is made up of 16 amino acids. The CDR3 reads CASSQDIAGVNNEQFF. The CDR3 DNA reads TGCGCCAGCAGCCAAGATATAGCGGGAGTAAACAATGAGCAGTTCTTC.

This rearrangement joins TRBV27 to TRBJ2-7; TRBD2 aligns across 8 bases. CDR3 length: 17 amino acids. J was trimmed by 0 bases and V by 2 bases; bases with no gene match: 9. Germline V gene sequence: CDR1 MNHEY, CDR2 SMNVEV (reference sequence). The CDR3 coding sequence is TGTGCCAGCAGTTTAAAGGGCCAGCTAGCGGGCTCCTACGAGCAGTACTTC. It specifies CASSLKGQLAGSYEQYF.

The chain joins TRBV6-2 or TRBV6-3 to TRBJ2-1, with D hard to call. The germline V gene encodes CDR1 MNHEY and CDR2 SVGEGT. With 2 bases removed from V and 5 bases from J, the gap between germline ends came to 10 bases. The CDR3 contains 14 residues. The DNA for the CDR3 is TGTGCCAGCAGTTACGAAAGGCTCAACAATGAGCAGTTCTTC. It is translated as CASSYERLNNEQFF.

The chain joins TRBV29-1 to TRBJ2-3; D is ambiguous. Germline V gene lookup returns CDR1 SQVTM and CDR2 ANQGSEA. Trimming pared 3 bases from V and 6 bases from J, leaving 7 bases between. This CDR3 spans 11 amino acids. CDR3 sequence: CSVDWRDTQYF. CDR3 sequence (DNA): TGCAGCGTTGATTGGCGGGATACGCAGTATTTT.

This clonotype was detected ten times or more. V and J are TRBV7-2 and TRBJ1-6, with 8 bases lining up with TRBD1. The CDR3 covers 16 residues. J lost 3 bases, V lost 5 bases, and 6 bases had no gene match. The germline gives CDR1 SGHTA, CDR2 FQGNSA. CDR3 nucleotide sequence: TGTGCCAGCAGCCCTCGACAGGGGATCTATAATTCACCCCTCCACTTT. Residues: CASSPRQGIYNSPLHF.

Comments on this clonotype: A single base separates this from a much larger clone, so it may be a read error. The chain joins TRBV20-1 to TRBJ1-2; no clear D. CDR1 is DFQATT, CDR2 SNEGSKA, per germline (reference sequence). The CDR3 sequence is 11 residues long. V was clipped by 6 bases and J by 7 bases, with 12 bases between them. The DNA of the CDR3 is TGCAGTGCAGAGAGTGCAGGTGGCTACACCTTC. Protein: CSAESAGGYTF.

The chain links TRBV3-1 to TRBJ2-3; no firm D call. The V gene's germline CDR1 is LGHDT and CDR2 YNNKEL (reference sequence). Trimming stripped 6 bases from V and 8 bases from J, with 12 bases between. CDR3 length equals 12 residues. The DNA for the CDR3 is TGTGCCAGCAGGGAGTTTCCGGGTACGCAGTATTTT. It yields the protein CASREFPGTQYF.

The table lists this clonotype with a few counts. Given a much more abundant clone one base away, this may be a read error. This sequence joins TRBV5-5 and TRBJ2-3; TRBD2 might be the D (5 bases). CDR1 and CDR2 (germline): SGHKS, YYEKEE (reference sequence). Deletions cut 9 bases from V and 5 bases from J, with 10 bases between. The CDR3 has 11 residues. CDR3 DNA: TGTGCCACCCCCGGAGGAGATACGCAGTATTTT. Translating it yields CATPGGDTQYF.

The gene calls are TRBV7-9 and TRBJ2-7; weak D call: TRBD2 (5 bases). V was cut by 3 bases and J by 7 bases, with 16 bases left in between. CDR3 size: 14 residues. Germline CDR1 and CDR2: SEHNR and FQNEAQ (reference sequence). DNA of the CDR3: TGTGCCAGCAGCTTTGCCGGGGTGTACAATGAGCAGTACTTC. Its protein product is CASSFAGVYNEQYF. Variable domain in full (rest from reference TRBV7-9 and TRBJ2-7): DTGVSQNPRHKITKRGQNVTFRCDPISEHNRLYWYRQTLGQGPEFLTYFQNEAQLEKSRLLSDRFSAERPKGSFSTLEIQRTEQGDSAMYLCASSFAGVYNEQYFGPGTRLTVT.

The CDR3 nucleotides read TGCAGAGACCGGGACTTCCAAGAGACCCAGTACTTC. This codes for CRDRDFQETQYF. The gene calls are TRBV20-1 and TRBJ2-5; tentatively, D is TRBD2 (6 bases). CDR1 and CDR2 (germline): DFQATT, SNEGSKA (reference sequence). The CDR3 runs 12 residues.

The gene calls are TRBV3-1 and TRBJ1-6, with D possibly being TRBD1 (5 bases). The CDR3 loop spans 14 amino acids. The germline gives CDR1 LGHDT, CDR2 YNNKEL (reference sequence). V was shortened by 4 bases and J by 13 bases, with 17 bases between the two germline ends. In DNA, the CDR3 is TGTGCCAGCAGCCTGGGAGACAGCCTTCGGCCCCTCCACTTT. The encoded protein is CASSLGDSLRPLHF.

In DNA, the CDR3 is TGCAGCGTTGGACTAGCGGGGTCTCGGGAGCAGTACTTC. It codes for CSVGLAGSREQYF. J is TRBJ2-7 and V is TRBV29-1, with 11 bases fitting TRBD2. V gave up 4 bases and J gave up 7 bases; unmatched junction bases: 6. The CDR3 sequence is 13 residues long. Germline V gene sequence: CDR1 SQVTM, CDR2 ANQGSEA.

The chain couples TRBV20-1 to TRBJ2-5; D may be TRBD1 (6 bases). Between the trimmed V and J ends, which lost 6 bases and 1 base, there was a span of 12 bases. Per the germline V gene, CDR1 is DFQATT and CDR2 is SNEGSKA (reference sequence). This CDR3 has 13 amino acids. CDR3 nucleotide sequence: TGCAGTGCCAGTACAGGGCCCCAAGAGACCCAGTACTTC. Amino acid sequence: CSASTGPQETQYF.

This clonotype was detected once. V gene TRBV30 combines with J gene TRBJ1-5, with D perhaps matching TRBD1 (6 bases). Trimming took 2 bases from V and 5 from J, leaving 10 bases between them. Germline CDR1 reads GTSNPN; CDR2 reads SVGIG (reference sequence). The CDR3 covers 13 residues. CDR3 region: CAWSIQGYQPQHF. DNA for the CDR3: TGTGCCTGGAGTATACAGGGTTATCAGCCCCAGCATTTT.

This clonotype was counted only a few times. The chain recombines TRBV28 with TRBJ2-1; D gene uncertain. This CDR3 has 16 amino acids. Germline CDR1 and CDR2: MDHEN and SYDVKM. Trimming removed 4 bases from V and 3 bases from J, with 16 bases in between. CDR3: CASSSEAPLFYNEQFF. CDR3 nucleotide sequence: TGTGCCAGCAGTTCCGAGGCCCCACTATTCTACAATGAGCAGTTCTTC.

This clonotype was seen only a few times. The V call is TRBV20-1, the J call TRBJ2-6; no clear D. This CDR3 has 13 amino acids. Germline V lookup: CDR1 DFQATT, CDR2 SNEGSKA (reference sequence). Trimming cost V 5 bases and J 2 bases, with 7 bases left between them. This CDR3 is CSAWTPGANVLTF. For the CDR3, the DNA is TGCAGTGCTTGGACGCCTGGGGCCAACGTCCTGACTTTC.

This chain uses TRBV21-1 with TRBJ2-7; the D call TRBD1 from the table was never checked on the DNA. TRBV21-1 is reported as a pseudogene. The CDR3 is 15 residues long. The CDR3 spells CASSEDRGLSDEQYF. The CDR3 DNA reads TGTGCCAGCAGCGAAGACAGGGGTTTATCCGACGAGCAGTACTTC.

The chain employs TRBV28 and TRBJ2-1; 10 bases are a match to TRBD2. Losses at the gene ends were 4 bases for V and 4 bases for J; bases not matched to a gene: 7. The CDR3 runs to 16 residues. The germline CDR1 and CDR2 sequences are MDHEN and SYDVKM. The CDR3 protein is CASSSVLAGVYNEQFF. The CDR3 region has the DNA TGTGCCAGCAGTTCCGTTCTAGCGGGAGTTTACAATGAGCAGTTCTTC.

Only a few counts were recorded for this clonotype. A much larger clone is a single base away; this may be a read error. V is TRBV27 and J is TRBJ2-6; D not resolved. This CDR3 comprises 13 residues. Trimming shortened V by 7 bases and J by 0 bases, and 4 bases separated the two germline ends. Looked up from germline, CDR1 is MNHEY and CDR2 is SMNVEV (reference sequence). The CDR3 bases are TGTGCCAGCACTTTCTCTGGGGCCAACGTCCTGACTTTC. Its translation is CASTFSGANVLTF. Complete variable domain (other parts from reference TRBV27 and TRBJ2-6): EAQVTQNPRYLITVTGKKLTVTCSQNMNHEYMSWYRQDPGLGLRQIYYSMNVEVTDKGDVPEGYKVSRKEKRNFPLILESPSPNQTSLYFCASTFSGANVLTFGAGSRLTVL.

This clonotype occurred a few times. The J gene is TRBJ1-5, the V gene TRBV6-2 or TRBV6-3; the D is unclear. Germline V lookup: CDR1 MNHEY, CDR2 SVGEGT. The CDR3 spans 13 residues. V was pared by 1 base and J by 6 bases, with 7 bases between. CDR3 residues: CASSYWGTQPQHF. CDR3 in DNA: TGTGCCAGCAGTTACTGGGGTACTCAGCCCCAGCATTTT.

This clonotype showed up just a few times. The rearrangement uses TRBV7-9 and TRBJ2-4; the match to TRBD2 covers 12 bases. Looked up from germline, CDR1 is SEHNR and CDR2 is FQNEAQ (reference sequence). The CDR3 loop spans 16 amino acids. The ends lost 4 bases at V and 5 bases at J; junction bases unmatched: 6. The CDR3 DNA follows: TGTGCCAGCAGCTCGACTAGCGGGAGAGGTGAAAACATTCAGTACTTC. This translates into CASSSTSGRGENIQYF.